This T cell receptor (beta chain) derives from a study of blood T cell repertoires in COVID-19. V lost 5 bases and J lost 6, with 8 bases in between. The CDR3 extends over 12 amino acids. Germline V CDR1 and CDR2: LNHDA, SQIVND (reference sequence). Residents of approximately 25 US areas, aged about 18 to 89 years, made up the participants. People in the exposed group encountered a COVID-19 case within 2 weeks before entering the study. Sequencing was performed with immunoSEQ multiplex PCR; in TCRdb, only in-frame clones are kept and a portion is missing. The data hold about 260,000 clones, with over 80% observed a single time.

The sample comprised PBMCs or T cells enriched from blood (not recorded which). The clonotype originates from a woman aged 40 to 49 who had been exposed to COVID-19. The chain carries TRBV19 and TRBJ1-5; D might be TRBD1 (5 bases). CDR3 amino acids: CASSPTGQPQHF. The CDR3 coding sequence is TGTGCCAGTAGTCCAACAGGTCAGCCCCAGCATTTT.